This T cell receptor beta chain is drawn from a study of blood T cell repertoires in COVID-19. Study background: Whether acute or convalescent, the COVID-19 samples came from the United States, Italy and Spain. In each case, the material was cDNA or gDNA derived from T cells, B-cell-depleted T cells, or PBMCs.

The CDR3 runs 18 residues. The germline V gene encodes CDR1 SGHAT and CDR2 FQNNGV. After removal of 5 bases from V and 2 bases from J, the junction contained 11 bases not matched to a gene. Enrollment of patients from Seattle took place during active infection, with longitudinal follow-up. Original handling: Reference gene primer amplification in the assay estimated nucleated cell counts. Measured with immunoSEQ multiplex PCR; TCRdb has only the in-frame clones, and not every one. The DNA gave D and trimming, while V, J and clone size come from that table. Among approximately 460,000 clones listed, roughly nine tenths were seen once.

The origin of this receptor is a man between 18 and 35 years old with COVID-19, enrolled during active disease. The V gene is TRBV11-2, the J gene TRBJ2-3, with 12 bases identical to TRBD2. Sequences were obtained from peripheral blood. The chain's CDR3 is CASSHLRRTSGNTDTQYF. The CDR3 DNA sequence: TGTGCCAGCAGCCACCTTCGCCGGACTAGCGGGAACACAGATACGCAGTATTTT.